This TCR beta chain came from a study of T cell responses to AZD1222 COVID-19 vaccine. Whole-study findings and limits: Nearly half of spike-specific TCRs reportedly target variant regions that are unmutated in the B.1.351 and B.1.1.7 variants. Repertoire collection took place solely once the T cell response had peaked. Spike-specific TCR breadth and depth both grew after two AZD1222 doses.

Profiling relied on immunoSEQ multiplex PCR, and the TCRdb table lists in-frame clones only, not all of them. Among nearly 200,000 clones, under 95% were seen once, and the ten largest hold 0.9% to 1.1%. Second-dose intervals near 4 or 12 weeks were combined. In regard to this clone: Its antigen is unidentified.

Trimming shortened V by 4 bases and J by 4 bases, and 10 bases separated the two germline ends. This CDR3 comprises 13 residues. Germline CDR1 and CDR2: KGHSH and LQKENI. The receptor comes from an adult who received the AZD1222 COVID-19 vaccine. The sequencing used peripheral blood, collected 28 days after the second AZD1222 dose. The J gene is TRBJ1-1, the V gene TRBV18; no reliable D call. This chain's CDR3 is CASSQAGSTEAFF. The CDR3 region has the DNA TGTGCCAGCTCACAGGCGGGGAGCACTGAAGCTTTCTTT.